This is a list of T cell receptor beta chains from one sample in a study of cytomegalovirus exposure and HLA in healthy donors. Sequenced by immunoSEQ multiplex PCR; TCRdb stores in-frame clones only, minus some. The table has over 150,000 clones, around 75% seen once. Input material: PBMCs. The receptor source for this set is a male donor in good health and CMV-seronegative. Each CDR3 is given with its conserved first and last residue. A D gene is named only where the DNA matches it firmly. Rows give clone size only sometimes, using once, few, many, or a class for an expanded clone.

CAWRVPRAPLHF	TGTGCCTGGAGGGTACCTCGAGCCCCCCTCCACTTT	-	TRBV30	TRBJ1-6	-
CASRGTSGSTDTQYF	TGTGCCAGCAGGGGGACTAGCGGGAGCACAGATACGCAGTATTTT	TRBD2	TRBV28	TRBJ2-3	-
CASLAGSTDTQYF	TGTGCCAGCCTAGCGGGGTCCACAGATACGCAGTATTTT	TRBD2	TRBV2	TRBJ2-3	-
CASSRDRETDTQYF	TGTGCCAGCAGCCGGGACAGGGAAACAGATACGCAGTATTTT	TRBD1	TRBV9	TRBJ2-3	few
CASSRGGLGNEQFF	TGTGCCAGCAGCCGAGGGGGACTAGGAAATGAGCAGTTCTTC	TRBD2	TRBV7-3	TRBJ2-1	-
CASSPPGTRDTIYF	TGTGCCAGCTCACCCCCGGGAACTCGGGACACCATATATTTT	-	TRBV18	TRBJ1-3	-
CASSLDPDTQYF	TGTGCCAGCAGCTTGGATCCGGATACGCAGTATTTT	-	TRBV5-6	TRBJ2-3	-
CSAPTTGGYGYTF	TGCAGCGCCCCAACTACAGGGGGGTATGGCTACACCTTC	TRBD1	TRBV29-1	TRBJ1-2	-
CASSRGRWLAGGDEQFF	TGTGCCAGCAGTCGGGGGCGGTGGCTAGCGGGAGGGGATGAGCAGTTCTTC	TRBD2	TRBV27	TRBJ2-1	-
CASSFDRDYGYTF	TGTGCCAGCAGTTTCGACAGGGACTATGGCTACACCTTC	TRBD1	TRBV28	TRBJ1-2	few
CASTRGDRSTDTQYF	TGTGCCAGCACTCGCGGAGATCGGAGCACAGATACGCAGTATTTT	-	TRBV28	TRBJ2-3	-
CASSHPPGSTNYGYTF	TGTGCCAGCAGCCACCCGCCAGGTTCAACTAACTATGGCTACACCTTC	-	TRBV4-2	TRBJ1-2	-
CASSQVRNSPGETQYF	TGCGCCAGCAGCCAAGTACGGAATAGCCCCGGGGAGACCCAGTACTTC	-	TRBV4-1	TRBJ2-5	-
CAWSAGGSYNSPLHF	TGTGCCTGGAGTGCAGGAGGGTCCTATAATTCACCCCTCCACTTT	-	TRBV30	TRBJ1-6	-
CASSEDRGNYGYTF	TGTGCCAGCAGTGAGGACAGGGGCAACTATGGCTACACCTTC	TRBD1	TRBV2	TRBJ1-2	-
CASSETGGDTEAFF	TGTGCCAGCAGCGAGACAGGGGGAGACACTGAAGCTTTCTTT	TRBD1	TRBV7-6	TRBJ1-1	-
CASSTPNTGELFF	TGCGCCAGCAGTACACCGAACACCGGGGAGCTGTTTTTT	-	TRBV5-1	TRBJ2-2	-
CASREGFQPQHF	TGTGCCAGCCGGGAGGGATTCCAGCCCCAGCATTTT	-	TRBV28	TRBJ1-5	-
CASSSFPGQGVRNQPQHF	TGCGCCAGCAGCTCCTTCCCGGGACAGGGGGTTAGAAATCAGCCCCAGCATTTT	TRBD1	TRBV5-1	TRBJ1-5	-
CSVWESSRYGYTF	TGCAGCGTTTGGGAGTCCTCACGGTATGGCTACACCTTC	-	TRBV29-1	TRBJ1-2	once
CAWTLAEYYEQYF	TGTGCCTGGACACTAGCGGAGTACTACGAGCAGTACTTC	TRBD2	TRBV30	TRBJ2-7	-
CASSAGSGRMTYNEQFF	TGTGCCAGCAGCGCAGGTAGCGGGAGGATGACCTACAATGAGCAGTTCTTC	TRBD2	TRBV28	TRBJ2-1	-
CASSEAQWGGYGYTF	TGTGCCAGCAGTGAAGCGCAATGGGGGGGCTATGGCTACACCTTC	-	TRBV6-1	TRBJ1-2	-
CASRSGERNQPQHF	TGTGCCAGTAGGTCAGGGGAGAGGAATCAGCCCCAGCATTTT	-	TRBV19	TRBJ1-5	-
CASSNQGDAYEQYF	TGTGCCAGTAGTAACCAAGGAGATGCCTACGAGCAGTACTTC	-	TRBV19	TRBJ2-7	-
CASKTGVTGELFF	TGCGCCAGCAAGACAGGGGTCACCGGGGAGCTGTTTTTT	TRBD1	TRBV5-1	TRBJ2-2	-
CATSKGQGIGNTEAFF	TGTGCCACCAGCAAAGGACAGGGGATCGGGAACACTGAAGCTTTCTTT	TRBD1	TRBV15	TRBJ1-1	-